These 13 T cell receptor beta chains came from one sample sequenced in a study of OX40 agonist ivuxolimab in advanced cancers. TCRdb's copy holds only in-frame clones and misses some; the assay was immunoSEQ multiplex PCR. Of about 60,000 clones listed, approximately 88% were seen once; the top ten hold approximately 2.8%. The source was CD4+ or CD8+ T cells sorted from blood, collected in a trial of the OX40 agonist ivuxolimab. All receptors derive from an adult with an advanced solid tumor such as melanoma, head and neck, liver or kidney cancer.

The chain employs TRBV7-6 and TRBJ1-4; D not resolved. The V end lost 0 bases, the J end lost 8 bases, and 19 bases lay between the germline ends. This CDR3 is 17 amino acids long. Germline assignment: CDR1 SGHVS and CDR2 FNYEAQ. The CDR3, as DNA: TGTGCCAGCAGCTTAGCGGGGTCGCCTATCGTAGGGGAAAAACTGTTTTTT. Its protein is CASSLAGSPIVGEKLFF. Using reference TRBV7-6 and TRBJ1-4 for the parts outside the CDR3, the full variable domain is GAGVSQSPRYKVTKRGQDVALRCDPISGHVSLYWYRQALGQGPEFLTYFNYEAQQDKSGLPNDRFSAERPEGSISTLTIQRTEQRDSAMYRCASSLAGSPIVGEKLFFGSGTQLSVL.

The V call is TRBV30, the J call TRBJ2-7; D perhaps matches TRBD1 (5 bases). Germline lookup yields CDR1 GTSNPN and CDR2 SVGIG (reference sequence). Trimming took off 2 bases at V and 13 bases at J, with 15 bases between the two ends. The CDR3 is made up of 11 amino acids. The CDR3 loop is CAWSSQGTPYF. The CDR3 bases are TGTGCCTGGAGTAGTCAGGGAACCCCTTACTTC.

CDR3 in DNA: TGCAGCGTTCCAGACAGGGCCACAGATACGCAGTATTTT. The encoded protein is CSVPDRATDTQYF. The rearrangement links TRBV29-1 to TRBJ2-3, with 7 bases matching TRBD1. The CDR3 length is 13 residues. V was clipped by 5 bases and J by 2 bases; unmatched bases: 4. The germline CDR1 and CDR2 sequences are SQVTM and ANQGSEA.

V and J are TRBV19 and TRBJ1-1; a possible D gene is TRBD1 (5 bases). This CDR3 region has 14 residues. CDR1 is LNHDA, CDR2 SQIVND, per germline (reference sequence). Deletions cut 0 bases from V and 3 bases from J, with 8 bases between. In DNA, the CDR3 is TGTGCCAGTAGTATAGACCGGGGCTACACTGAAGCTTTCTTT. Translating it yields CASSIDRGYTEAFF.

The CDR3 loop reads CASSTQGAGYNEQFF. CDR3 nucleotides: TGTGCCAGCAGTACACAGGGGGCTGGCTACAATGAGCAGTTCTTC. The chain recombines TRBV28 with TRBJ2-1; 9 nucleotides align to TRBD1. V was clipped by 5 bases and J by 3 bases; unmatched bases: 5. The CDR3 loop spans 15 amino acids. Per the germline V gene, CDR1 is MDHEN and CDR2 is SYDVKM. The full variable domain, completed using reference TRBV28 and TRBJ2-1, is DVKVTQSSRYLVKRTGEKVFLECVQDMDHENMFWYRQDPGLGLRLIYFSYDVKMKEKGDIPEGYSVSREKKERFSLILESASTNQTSMYLCASSTQGAGYNEQFFGPGTRLTVL.

The chain is built from TRBV6-6 and TRBJ2-7; D gene uncertain. Trimming stripped 2 bases from V and 2 bases from J, with 13 bases between. CDR1 and CDR2 from the germline V gene are MNHNY and SVGAGI (reference sequence). This CDR3 is 15 amino acids long. The CDR3 spells CASSYGSGEAYEQYF. The DNA of the CDR3 is TGTGCCAGCAGTTACGGGTCGGGTGAAGCCTACGAGCAGTACTTC.

As to this clone: One end of the junction fails to match germline, which may point to a read error. This sequence joins TRBV2 and TRBJ2-7, with 14 nucleotides matching TRBD2. The CDR3 loop spans 17 amino acids. Germline V gives CDR1 SNHLY, CDR2 FYNNEI. CDR3 loop: CASSGGGLAGVSSEQYF. CDR3 coding DNA: TGTGCCAGCAGTGGAGGGGGACTAGCGGGAGTTTCCTCCGAGCAGTACTTC.

This clone turned up a few times. The chain uses TRBV30 and TRBJ1-1; D remains unclear. The CDR3 length is 11 residues. Trimming took 4 bases from V and 5 from J, leaving 8 bases between them. CDR1 and CDR2 from the germline V gene are GTSNPN and SVGIG (reference sequence). CDR3 coding DNA: TGTGCCTGGACCCTGTCGACTGAAGCTTTCTTT. Amino acid sequence: CAWTLSTEAFF.

J is TRBJ1-4 and V is TRBV7-9; D is ambiguous. The germline CDR1 and CDR2 sequences are SEHNR and FQNEAQ (reference sequence). The CDR3 is 15 amino acids. V was cut by 1 base and J by 6 bases, with 12 bases left in between. The CDR3 loop is CASSLVSSADEKLFF. The CDR3 DNA reads as TGTGCCAGCAGCTTAGTTTCCAGCGCGGATGAAAAACTGTTTTTT.

For the CDR3, the DNA is TGCGCCAGCAGCTTCTGGCGACAGCCCTACGAGCAGTACTTC. Encoded protein: CASSFWRQPYEQYF. The rearrangement joins TRBV5-1 to TRBJ2-7, with D tentatively TRBD1 (5 bases). The V and J ends lost 2 bases and 2 bases respectively, with 11 bases between them. The CDR3 is 14 amino acids. Germline V gene data show CDR1 as SGHRS and CDR2 as YFSETQ.

This chain connects TRBV30 to TRBJ1-5; a weak D match, TRBD1 (5 bases). The germline V gene encodes CDR1 GTSNPN and CDR2 SVGIG (reference sequence). This CDR3 is built from 13 residues. V shed 1 base and J shed 5 bases, with 9 bases lying between them. The CDR3 nucleotides read TGTGCCTGGAGTGCGACAGAAGATCAGCCCCAGCATTTT. Protein product: CAWSATEDQPQHF.

This clone was counted between two and nine times. This chain uses TRBV10-3 with TRBJ2-1; TRBD2 matches 7 bases. From germline, CDR1 is ENHRY and CDR2 SYGVKD. The trim removed 0 bases at V and 10 bases at J, leaving 15 bases unmatched. The CDR3 covers 17 residues. CDR3 amino acids: CAISESDRGRLGGEQFF. The CDR3 nucleotides read TGTGCCATCAGTGAGTCGGATAGAGGGCGTCTCGGGGGGGAGCAGTTCTTC.

The rearrangement uses TRBV10-3 and TRBJ2-5; D uncertain. This CDR3 region has 12 residues. The V end was cut by 0 bases, the J end by 5 bases, with 4 bases between. Germline V gene data show CDR1 as ENHRY and CDR2 as SYGVKD. The CDR3 spells CAISESWETQYF. Here the CDR3 DNA reads TGTGCCATCAGTGAGTCTTGGGAGACCCAGTACTTC.